A selection of T cell receptor beta chains follows, all from one sample in a study of beta chain features in type 1 diabetes. TCRdb's table, derived via immunoSEQ multiplex PCR, lists solely in-frame clones and lacks some. This table holds under 300,000 clones, approximately 15% found once. Specimen: naive CD4+ T cells from blood. These receptors were collected from a man younger than 45 with type 1 diabetes. CDR3s leave out the opening cysteine and the closing phenylalanine or tryptophan. Size is stated for part of the rows, as once, few or many counts, or as a class when the clone is expanded.

j_call clone_size v_call cdr3_aa
TRBJ2-2 - TRBV6-1 ASTEQYGGELF
TRBJ1-4 few TRBV19 ASQPLGRRTNEKLF
TRBJ2-3 few TRBV2 ASRAHQGQGATDTQY
TRBJ1-2 few TRBV29-1 SVARAPNYGYT
TRBJ2-3 - TRBV6-1 ASSEYRELTDTQY
TRBJ1-1 - TRBV7-9 ASSPRAGNTEAF
TRBJ1-6 few TRBV27 ASSLSYRGRNSPLH
TRBJ2-2 few TRBV29-1 SVDIAGSRNGELF
TRBJ2-3 - TRBV6-5 ASSRGRTTDTQY
TRBJ2-6 - TRBV6-1 ASSEHQGAGANVLT
TRBJ1-1 - TRBV19 ASIARDTEAF
TRBJ1-2 - TRBV6-6 ATPTEGKGYT
TRBJ2-3 few TRBV5-1 ASSFGTSGDTQY
TRBJ2-6 few TRBV5-1 ASSWGVGANVLT
TRBJ2-4 - TRBV4-2 ASSQAGPKNIQY
TRBJ1-1 - TRBV7-6 ASSSHEGVTEAF
TRBJ2-7 few TRBV7-2 ASSTRGGTGLYEQY
TRBJ2-7 few TRBV13 ASSHGRLAESSYEQY
TRBJ2-5 few TRBV18 ASSRAIQETQY
TRBJ2-7 - TRBV10-3 AISESEGWYEQY
TRBJ1-5 few TRBV6-4 ATKTGGLGQPQH
TRBJ2-2 - TRBV25-1 ASSDSILTGELF
TRBJ2-7 few TRBV30 AWSPIGDAYEQY
TRBJ2-7 few TRBV4-1 ASSQTLTIYEQY
TRBJ2-5 - TRBV19 ASSQAGTGETQY
TRBJ2-1 - TRBV5-6 ASSFRGPAYNEQF
TRBJ2-1 few TRBV30 AWSVGLAGANEQF
TRBJ2-7 few TRBV29-1 SVYTGAEEQY
TRBJ2-2 few TRBV7-2 ASSLNPMAGELF
TRBJ1-2 - TRBV13 ASTQNRGENGYT
TRBJ2-3 - TRBV2 ASRSSGTDTQY
TRBJ1-1 - TRBV11-2 ASSLALQGSTEAF
TRBJ1-1 few TRBV29-1 SAQDRSFTEAF
TRBJ1-2 - TRBV27 ASSPSDRGSSVGYT
TRBJ2-7 - TRBV30 AWSIGGGSYEQY
TRBJ2-7 few TRBV18 ASSPRRILDEQY
TRBJ1-5 - TRBV4-1 ASSQATAGNQPQH
TRBJ2-1 few TRBV4-1 ASSPIRGNNEQFGV
TRBJ2-7 few TRBV28 ASNGPGQGLYEQY
TRBJ1-2 - TRBV5-4 ASSTDSYGYT
TRBJ2-2 - TRBV5-4 ASSLAPGQGNTGELF
TRBJ1-5 - TRBV7-7 ASSLWGDQPQH